These 20 T cell receptor beta chains came from one sample sequenced in a study of shared clonotypes between healthy human individuals. Repertoires were generated with immunoSEQ multiplex PCR, while TCRdb's copy carries only in-frame clones and drops some. The table includes under 1,900,000 clones, 97% to 99% detected once. Sequencing used naive CD4+ T cells sorted from blood. The subset was: CD45RA+ positively selected. All receptors come from a man in his thirties or forties in good health.

This clone was detected once. The same CDR3 arises from other DNA sequences in this sample as well. V is TRBV7-6 and J is TRBJ1-3, with D unclear. The CDR3 totals 13 residues. The germline V gene encodes CDR1 SGHVS and CDR2 FNYEAQ. The germline V and J ends were trimmed by 1 base and 3 bases, with 4 bases remaining between them. CDR3 nucleotide sequence: TGTGCCAGCAGCTTAGGTGGTGGAAACACCATATATTTT. Translating it yields CASSLGGGNTIYF.

The chain carries TRBV7-2 and TRBJ2-7; the D gene is possibly TRBD1 (6 bases). CDR1 and CDR2 from the germline V gene are SGHTA and FQGNSA. Trimming cost V 8 bases and J 6 bases, with 20 bases left between them. This CDR3 has 14 residues. For the CDR3, the DNA is TGTGCCAGCGGTCAGACGGTTATCAGGGGCGAGCAGTACTTC. Translating it yields CASGQTVIRGEQYF.

The rearrangement links TRBV28 to TRBJ2-7; 11 bases are a match to TRBD2. The CDR3 extends over 14 amino acids. V shed 3 bases and J 6 bases; nucleotides not matched to a gene: 4. Germline loops: CDR1 MDHEN, CDR2 SYDVKM. The CDR3 spells CASSFSGRATEQYF. CDR3 coding DNA: TGTGCCAGCAGTTTTAGCGGGAGGGCCACCGAGCAGTACTTC.

J is TRBJ1-2 and V is TRBV28, with unresolved D. V dropped 6 bases and J dropped 3 bases, with 5 bases sitting between them. Germline values: CDR1 MDHEN, CDR2 SYDVKM. The CDR3 spans 11 residues. The CDR3 nucleotides are TGTGCCAGCAGCCGTGACTATGGCTACACCTTC. It encodes CASSRDYGYTF.

This chain links TRBV9 with TRBJ2-5, with 7 bases that match TRBD1. Looked up from germline, CDR1 is SGDLS and CDR2 is YYNGEE. Trimming cost V 2 bases and J 1 base; bases outside gene matches: 5. CDR3 length: 15 residues. CDR3 residues: CASSVRDSSQETQYF. In DNA form, the CDR3 reads TGTGCCAGCAGCGTCCGGGACAGCAGCCAAGAGACCCAGTACTTC.

The J gene is TRBJ2-7, the V gene TRBV7-2, with 14 bases that match TRBD2. The junction had 7 bases not matched to a gene; V was cut back by 5 bases and J by 4 bases. The CDR3 length is 16 residues. CDR1 is SGHTA, CDR2 FQGNSA, per germline. The CDR3 reads CASSHGTSGSNYEQYF. DNA of the CDR3: TGTGCCAGCAGCCACGGGACTAGCGGGAGTAATTACGAGCAGTACTTC.

The CDR3 here is CASSFSGSLSEQYF. The CDR3 nucleotides read TGTGCCAGCAGCTTTAGCGGGAGTTTGAGCGAGCAGTACTTC. The chain couples TRBV7-2 to TRBJ2-7, with 9 bases fitting TRBD2. This CDR3 contains 14 residues. The ends lost 3 bases at V and 6 bases at J; junction bases unmatched: 6. The V gene's germline CDR1 is SGHTA and CDR2 FQGNSA.

J is TRBJ2-1 and V is TRBV7-8; TRBD1 aligns across 8 bases. The germline gives CDR1 SGHVS, CDR2 FQNEAQ. The CDR3 contains 15 residues. J gave up 1 base and V 2 bases, and 1 base lay outside the gene matches. The CDR3 loop is CASSLRTGSYNEQFF. CDR3 DNA: TGTGCCAGCAGCTTAAGGACAGGGTCCTACAATGAGCAGTTCTTC. The variable domain in full, completed from reference TRBV7-8 and TRBJ2-1, reads GAGVSQSPRYKVAKRGQDVALRCDPISGHVSLFWYQQALGQGPEFLTYFQNEAQLDKSGLPSDRFFAERPEGSVSTLKIQRTQQEDSAVYLCASSLRTGSYNEQFFGPGTRLTVL.

The chain employs TRBV5-4 and TRBJ2-7; unclear D gene. Deletions cut 0 bases from V and 2 bases from J, with 12 bases between. The CDR3 loop spans 15 amino acids. Germline lookup yields CDR1 SGHNT and CDR2 YYREEE (reference sequence). The CDR3 region is CASSLGGQRAYEQYF. The CDR3 DNA sequence: TGTGCCAGCAGCTTGGGTGGGCAGCGCGCCTACGAGCAGTACTTC.

This rearrangement joins TRBV5-8 to TRBJ2-3, with 11 nucleotides matching TRBD2. The CDR3 covers 15 residues. The germline V gene has CDR1 SGHTS and CDR2 YDEGEE. J was trimmed by 7 bases and V by 2 bases; bases with no gene match: 6. The CDR3 reads CASSFITSGSHTQYF. DNA of the CDR3: TGTGCCAGCAGCTTTATAACTAGCGGGAGTCATACGCAGTATTTT.

This clone has a single count. The genes are TRBV5-1 and TRBJ1-4; D is possibly TRBD1 (5 bases). CDR3 size: 15 residues. Germline V gives CDR1 SGHRS, CDR2 YFSETQ. Trimming pared 5 bases from V and 7 bases from J, leaving 18 bases between. CDR3 DNA sequence: TGCGCCAGCAGATCCACGACAGAAAGAGGTGAAAAACTGTTTTTT. This codes for CASRSTTERGEKLFF.

V is TRBV7-3 and J is TRBJ2-5; TRBD2 might be the D (5 bases). Between the trimmed V and J ends, which lost 3 bases and 5 bases, there was a span of 10 bases. This CDR3 is 13 amino acids long. The germline V gene encodes CDR1 SGHTA and CDR2 FQGTGA. The CDR3 loop reads CASSFDSEETQYF. In nucleotides, the CDR3 is TGTGCCAGCAGCTTTGATAGCGAGGAGACCCAGTACTTC.

The V call is TRBV27, the J call TRBJ2-1, with D perhaps matching TRBD1 (7 bases). The CDR3 length is 15 residues. Germline assignment: CDR1 MNHEY and CDR2 SMNVEV (reference sequence). The V end was cut by 4 bases, the J end by 7 bases, with 17 bases between. CDR3 in amino acids: CASSSYTAGGNEQFF. The CDR3 DNA sequence: TGTGCCAGCAGTTCCTACACCGCAGGGGGGAATGAGCAGTTCTTC.

J is TRBJ2-2 and V is TRBV10-3; D gene uncertain. V was trimmed by 7 bases and J by 3 bases, leaving 15 bases between them. Germline V CDR1 and CDR2: ENHRY, SYGVKD. The CDR3 has 15 residues. DNA of the CDR3: TGTGCCATCAAGAGGAAGGGTGTAGACACCGGGGAGCTGTTTTTT. Protein sequence: CAIKRKGVDTGELFF.

This chain uses TRBV7-2 with TRBJ1-3; D remains ambiguous. The germline V gene has CDR1 SGHTA and CDR2 FQGNSA. The CDR3 extends over 14 amino acids. Trimming shortened V by 6 bases and J by 2 bases, and 11 bases separated the two germline ends. The CDR3 reads CASSRPGAGNTIYF. As DNA, the CDR3 is TGTGCCAGCAGTCGACCTGGCGCTGGAAACACCATATATTTT.

J is TRBJ2-3 and V is TRBV5-4, with D possibly TRBD2 on 5 matching bases. Trimming left V 2 bases short and J 5 bases short, with 18 bases between. This CDR3 is 16 amino acids long. Looked up from germline, CDR1 is SGHNT and CDR2 is YYREEE (reference sequence). This CDR3 is CASSFSRRSGRDTQYF. CDR3 DNA: TGTGCCAGCAGCTTCAGCCGGAGGTCGGGGAGAGATACGCAGTATTTT.

This chain uses TRBV7-9 with TRBJ1-5; D is unclear. This CDR3 has 12 amino acids. Germline V gene sequence: CDR1 SEHNR, CDR2 FQNEAQ (reference sequence). The V end was cut by 5 bases, the J end by 6 bases, with 8 bases between. This chain's CDR3 is CASSNGGQPQHF. The CDR3, as DNA: TGTGCCAGCAGCAATGGTGGTCAGCCCCAGCATTTT.

This chain connects TRBV6-6 to TRBJ1-2; D gene ambiguous. CDR1 is MNHNY, CDR2 SVGAGI, per germline (reference sequence). Trimming shortened V by 5 bases and J by 4 bases, and 11 bases separated the two germline ends. This CDR3 comprises 13 residues. The CDR3 here is CASSRREGYGYTF. CDR3 sequence (DNA): TGTGCCAGCAGTCGCCGGGAGGGCTATGGCTACACCTTC.

The chain carries TRBV2 and TRBJ1-1, with 7 bases lining up with TRBD1. Germline values: CDR1 SNHLY, CDR2 FYNNEI. V shed 4 bases and J 5 bases; nucleotides not matched to a gene: 10. The CDR3 covers 15 residues. The CDR3 nucleotides are TGTGCCAGCAGTGCGGGACCAGGGGGGGGTACTGAAGCTTTCTTT. Protein: CASSAGPGGGTEAFF. Using reference TRBV2 and TRBJ1-1 for the parts outside the CDR3, the full variable domain is EPEVTQTPSHQVTQMGQEVILRCVPISNHLYFYWYRQILGQKVEFLVSFYNNEISEKSEIFDDQFSVERPDGSNFTLKIRSTKLEDSAMYFCASSAGPGGGTEAFFGQGTRLTVV.

J is TRBJ2-7 and V is TRBV7-2; D ambiguous. The V end lost 1 base, the J end lost 12 bases, and 16 bases lay between the germline ends. The CDR3 loop spans 13 amino acids. Germline V gene sequence: CDR1 SGHTA, CDR2 FQGNSA. CDR3 protein: CASSLEPSGPWYF. In nucleotides, the CDR3 is TGTGCCAGCAGCTTAGAACCTAGTGGCCCTTGGTACTTC.